The sequence of this T cell receptor (beta chain) was determined in a study of tumor and adjacent non-tumor tissue in lung cancer. The template was RNA from unsorted bulk tissue. A modified ARM-PCR protocol with three rounds of nested PCR amplified TCRbeta. MiXCR, run by TCRdb on the multiplex PCR reads, gives a single entry per CDR3 protein. The sample lists some 84,000 distinct CDR3 sequences; about 61% were seen once. Trimming cost V 7 bases and J 10 bases, with 14 bases left between them. The CDR3 has 12 residues. Germline CDR1 and CDR2: SGHAT and FQNNGV. The sequence was obtained from a man in his sixties or seventies with non-small cell lung cancer. The chain uses TRBV11-2 and TRBJ2-1; no clear D gene. Sequenced material: lung tumor tissue. CDR3 amino acids: CASNSDGGEQFF. In DNA, the CDR3 is TGTGCCAGCAACTCCGACGGTGGGGAGCAGTTCTTC.